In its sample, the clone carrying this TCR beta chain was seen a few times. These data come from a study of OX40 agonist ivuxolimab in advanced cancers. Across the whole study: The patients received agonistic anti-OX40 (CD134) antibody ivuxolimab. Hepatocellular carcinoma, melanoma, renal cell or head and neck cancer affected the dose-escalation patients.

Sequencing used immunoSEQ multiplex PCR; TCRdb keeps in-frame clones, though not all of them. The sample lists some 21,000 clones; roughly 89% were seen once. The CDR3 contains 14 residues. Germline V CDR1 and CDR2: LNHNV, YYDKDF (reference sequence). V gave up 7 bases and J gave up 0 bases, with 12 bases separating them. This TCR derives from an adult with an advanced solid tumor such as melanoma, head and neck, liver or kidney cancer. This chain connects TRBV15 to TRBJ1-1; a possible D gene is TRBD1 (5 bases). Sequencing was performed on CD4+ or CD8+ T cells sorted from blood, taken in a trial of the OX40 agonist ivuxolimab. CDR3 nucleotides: TGTGCCACCAAACCAGACAGAATGAACACTGAAGCTTTCTTT. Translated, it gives CATKPDRMNTEAFF.